These T cell receptor beta chains were read from a single sample in a study of OX40 agonist ivuxolimab in advanced cancers. The data were produced by immunoSEQ multiplex PCR, yet TCRdb's version contains in-frame clones alone and is incomplete. The sample yields 12,000 to 15,000 clones, roughly 89% seen once. The sequences come from CD4+ or CD8+ T cells sorted from blood, collected in a trial of the OX40 agonist ivuxolimab. The receptors were sampled from an adult with an advanced solid tumor such as melanoma, head and neck, liver or kidney cancer. Each CDR3 is given with its conserved first and last residue. D genes are given only for firm matches. The size of a clone is reported for some rows only, either as once, few or many, or as a class for expanded clones.

CDR3aa | CDR3nt | d_gene | j_gene | abundance | v_gene
CASSSGTDYEQYF | TGTGCCAGCAGCTCCGGGACAGACTACGAGCAGTACTTC | TRBD1 | TRBJ2-7 | . | TRBV7-6
CASSSGGGEQYF | TGTGCCAGCAGTTCGGGGGGCGGAGAGCAGTACTTC | . | TRBJ2-7 | . | TRBV6-5
CASSTPWEGIQPQHF | TGTGCCAGTAGTACCCCGTGGGAAGGGATTCAGCCCCAGCATTTT | . | TRBJ1-5 | . | TRBV19
CASSQDGNGGRTDTQYF | TGCGCCAGCAGCCAAGATGGGAATGGCGGTCGCACAGATACGCAGTATTTT | . | TRBJ2-3 | . | TRBV4-1
CASSAGAYEQYF | TGTGCCAGCAGTGCCGGAGCCTACGAGCAGTACTTC | . | TRBJ2-7 | . | TRBV2
CASSENTGPGYGYTF | TGTGCCAGCAGCGAGAATACAGGGCCAGGGTATGGCTACACCTTC | . | TRBJ1-2 | . | TRBV11-2
CASSPLAGGDYNEQFF | TGTGCCAGCAGTCCTCTAGCGGGAGGGGACTACAATGAGCAGTTCTTC | TRBD2 | TRBJ2-1 | . | TRBV28
CASSPYMILPLANYGYTF | TGTGCCAGCAGTCCTTATATGATCCTCCCCCTAGCTAACTATGGCTACACCTTC | . | TRBJ1-2 | . | TRBV28
CASSLLGQGAVTGELFF | TGCGCCAGCAGCTTGCTGGGACAGGGGGCGGTCACCGGGGAGCTGTTTTTT | TRBD1 | TRBJ2-2 | . | TRBV5-1
CASSFGQGADYGYTF | TGTGCCAGCAGTTTCGGTCAGGGGGCGGACTATGGCTACACCTTC | TRBD1 | TRBJ1-2 | . | TRBV27
CASSFLAGSSTDTQYF | TGTGCCAGCAGCTTTCTAGCGGGGAGTAGCACAGATACGCAGTATTTT | TRBD2 | TRBJ2-3 | . | TRBV7-3
CASSPTLQLIYEQYF | TGTGCCAGCAGCCCAACCCTGCAACTTATCTACGAGCAGTACTTC | . | TRBJ2-7 | . | TRBV9
CASSQEAWGGNTGELFF | TGTGCCAGCAGCCAAGAGGCGTGGGGAGGGAACACCGGGGAGCTGTTTTTT | . | TRBJ2-2 | . | TRBV4-2
CASSYTGELFF | TGTGCCAGTAGTTACACCGGGGAGCTGTTTTTT | . | TRBJ2-2 | . | TRBV19
CASSLFGRQETQYF | TGTGCCAGCAGTTTATTTGGCAGGCAAGAGACCCAGTACTTC | . | TRBJ2-5 | . | TRBV27
CASRLDGDRGDTQYF | TGTGCCAGCAGACTCGACGGAGACCGGGGAGATACGCAGTATTTT | . | TRBJ2-3 | . | TRBV6-1
CASSLYSSSTDTQYF | TGTGCCAGCAGCTTGTATTCTAGCTCCACAGATACGCAGTATTTT | . | TRBJ2-3 | once | TRBV11-2
CASSPGLAGFSSYNEQFF | TGTGCCAGCAGTCCGGGACTAGCGGGATTCAGCTCCTACAATGAGCAGTTCTTC | TRBD2 | TRBJ2-1 | . | TRBV27
CASSLLAGGLDEQYF | TGTGCCAGCAGTTTACTGGCGGGAGGGCTCGACGAGCAGTACTTC | TRBD2 | TRBJ2-7 | . | TRBV27
CASSLGNPETQYF | TGTGCCAGCAGCTTAGGGAATCCGGAGACCCAGTACTTC | . | TRBJ2-5 | . | TRBV11-3
CATDSGSDNSPLHF | TGTGCCACGGACAGTGGTAGTGATAATTCACCCCTCCACTTT | . | TRBJ1-6 | once | TRBV19
CASSYSAGGTEAFF | TGTGCCAGCAGTTACTCAGCAGGGGGGACTGAAGCTTTCTTT | TRBD1 | TRBJ1-1 | . | TRBV6-5
CASSQDKGVGGANVLTF | TGCGCCAGCAGCCAAGATAAAGGGGTTGGCGGGGCCAACGTCCTGACTTTC | . | TRBJ2-6 | few | TRBV4-1
CASSLRQAEQPQHF | TGTGCCAGCAGTTTACGACAGGCGGAGCAGCCCCAGCATTTT | . | TRBJ1-5 | . | TRBV27
CASSPGLAEAFF | TGTGCCAGCAGCCCGGGGCTCGCTGAAGCTTTCTTT | . | TRBJ1-1 | once | TRBV6-5
CASSALPGTSEFSYEQYF | TGTGCCAGCAGTGCCCTCCCCGGGACTTCGGAATTTTCCTACGAGCAGTACTTC | . | TRBJ2-7 | . | TRBV9
CASYSGGYGYTF | TGCGCCAGCTATTCAGGGGGCTATGGCTACACCTTC | TRBD1 | TRBJ1-2 | few | TRBV4-1